Listed below are T cell receptor beta chains from one sample, sequenced in a study of T cell repertoires in cytomegalovirus infection. TCRdb reprocessed the reads via MiXCR and lists one record per CDR3 protein. The sample includes about 320,000 distinct CDR3 sequences, more than 8% of them seen just once. The sequenced material came from PBMCs. These receptors were taken from a human donor in good health (CMV status not recorded). Some clones in this sample may be carry-over from other donors' samples. Both conserved end residues are part of each CDR3. D genes are given only for firm matches. Clone size, where shown, is once, few, many, or a class for clones that have expanded.

V gene,clone size,J gene,D gene,CDR3 DNA,CDR3 protein
TRBV5-4,many,TRBJ1-2,-,TGTGCCAGCAGCCTTGGTTTGGTCGCTGTGGGAGAGGACTACACCTTC,CASSLGLVAVGEDYTF
TRBV4-1,many,TRBJ2-7,-,TGCGCCAGCAGCCAAAGCGGGACAGGCCCATTCGACGAGCAGTACTTC,CASSQSGTGPFDEQYF
TRBV30,many,TRBJ1-5,-,TGTGCCTGGGGGTCGGGACATAGCAATCAGCCCCAGCATTTT,CAWGSGHSNQPQHF
TRBV6-5,-,TRBJ2-1,TRBD1,TGTGCCAGCAGTTACTCGATCCGTGTGGGACAGGAGGACAATGAGCAGTTCTTC,CASSYSIRVGQEDNEQFF
TRBV6-1,few,TRBJ2-3,TRBD1,TGTGCCAGCAGTGACCGACAGGGGACGGGAGAAGATACGCAGTATTTT,CASSDRQGTGEDTQYF
TRBV7-2,many,TRBJ1-4,-,TGTGCCAGCAGCTTGTACCCGGGAGAAAAACTGTTTTTT,CASSLYPGEKLFF
TRBV6-5,many,TRBJ1-3,TRBD1,TGTGCCAGCAGTTACTCGCTCAGGGGGCTCTCTGGAAACACCATATATTTT,CASSYSLRGLSGNTIYF
TRBV10-3,-,TRBJ2-7,-,TGTGCCATCAGCCCAACAGGCATCTCCTACGAGCAGTACTTC,CAISPTGISYEQYF
TRBV6-5,many,TRBJ1-6,TRBD1,TGTGCCAGCAGTTACTCCCGGGACAGGGGGAGCTCCTATAATTCACCCCTCCACTTT,CASSYSRDRGSSYNSPLHF
TRBV5-6,many,TRBJ1-1,-,TGTGCCAGCACCCCTCTTGGTCCCAATTCTGAAGCTTTCTTT,CASTPLGPNSEAFF
TRBV29-1,-,TRBJ2-4,-,TGCAGCGCTTTTGAGACCGGGGACATTCAGTACTTC,CSAFETGDIQYF
TRBV6-5,many,TRBJ2-2,-,TGTGCCAGCAGCCCCACTGGCGGGGAGCTGTTTTTT,CASSPTGGELFF
TRBV5-4,few,TRBJ2-1,TRBD1,TGTGCCAGCAGTCCAACAGGGGGCTCGTACAATGAGCAGTTCTTC,CASSPTGGSYNEQFF
TRBV6-2/TRBV6-3,-,TRBJ1-5,-,TGTGCCAGCAGTTACTCCGGGTTGAGCAATCAGCCCCAGCATTTT,CASSYSGLSNQPQHF
TRBV11-1,many,TRBJ2-5,TRBD2,TGTGCCAGCAGCCCCCGGGGACTAGCGGGGGCAGAGACCCAGTACTTC,CASSPRGLAGAETQYF
TRBV12-3/TRBV12-4,few,TRBJ2-7,TRBD1,TGTGCCAGCAGGACAGGGCATAGCTCCTACGAGCAGTACTTC,CASRTGHSSYEQYF
TRBV7-8,many,TRBJ1-5,-,TGTGCCAGCAGCCAAGCACGGGTAAATCAGCCCCAGCATTTT,CASSQARVNQPQHF
TRBV27,few,TRBJ2-1,TRBD1,TGTGCCAGCAGTCCAAGACAGGGTTGGAATGAGCAGTTCTTC,CASSPRQGWNEQFF
TRBV7-9,many,TRBJ2-2,-,TGTGCCAGCAGCTTAGACGGTAGCTATAACACCGGGGAGCTGTTTTTT,CASSLDGSYNTGELFF
TRBV15,-,TRBJ2-1,TRBD2,TGTGCCACCAGCAGAGTGATACTAGCGGGAGGGCCCGTCTACAATGAGCAGTTCTTC,CATSRVILAGGPVYNEQFF
TRBV20-1,few,TRBJ1-4,TRBD1,TGCAGTGCTGGGGGACAGGGGAGGCGGGAAAAACTGTTTTTT,CSAGGQGRREKLFF
TRBV6-2/TRBV6-3,few,TRBJ2-6,TRBD1,TGTGCCAGCACCCGGGGACAGGGGGCGTCTGGGGCCAACGTCCTGACTTTC,CASTRGQGASGANVLTF
TRBV6-2/TRBV6-3,many,TRBJ2-2,TRBD1,TGTGCCAGCAGCAGACAGGGGATCACCGGGGAGCTGTTTTTT,CASSRQGITGELFF
TRBV7-2,many,TRBJ1-2,-,TGTGCCAGCAGCCCACAGGGAGATGGCTACACCTTC,CASSPQGDGYTF
TRBV7-2,many,TRBJ1-1,-,TGTGCCAGCAGCGCCAGGTTTTGGGACACTGAAGCTTTCTTT,CASSARFWDTEAFF
TRBV24-1,few,TRBJ2-7,-,TGTGCCACCAGTGATCAGACGGGGTTGAACGAGCAGTACTTC,CATSDQTGLNEQYF
TRBV7-2,many,TRBJ1-1,-,TGTGCCGGAACCGGGACACCGAACACTGAAGCTTTCTTT,CAGTGTPNTEAFF
TRBV6-5,few,TRBJ1-1,-,TGTGCCAGCAGTTATTCTTTGGGGGGGAACACTGAAGCTTTCTTT,CASSYSLGGNTEAFF
TRBV6-2/TRBV6-3,-,TRBJ2-3,-,TGTGCCAGCAGTTTAGGAGTCACTTGGGGAGATACGCAGTATTTT,CASSLGVTWGDTQYF
TRBV7-2,many,TRBJ1-2,-,TGTGCCAGCAGCCCCACTAACTATGGCTACACCTTC,CASSPTNYGYTF
TRBV7-2,many,TRBJ2-1,-,TGTGCCAGCAGCTTAAATAGCCGGAATGAGCAGTTCTTC,CASSLNSRNEQFF
TRBV25-1,-,TRBJ2-5,-,TGTGCCAGCAGTGGGCCAGAGACCCAGTACTTC,CASSGPETQYF
TRBV7-9,few,TRBJ2-5,-,TGTGCCAGCAGCAAAACCAAAGAGACCCAGTACTTC,CASSKTKETQYF
TRBV7-2,many,TRBJ1-5,-,TGTGCCAGCAGCCTCGGGACAACTAATCAGCCCCAGCATTTT,CASSLGTTNQPQHF
TRBV11-2,-,TRBJ2-3,-,TGTGCCAGCAGCTTATTAAACGGGGTTACAGATACGCAGTATTTT,CASSLLNGVTDTQYF
TRBV12-3/TRBV12-4,many,TRBJ1-2,-,TGTGCCAGCAGTAGGGCCAGAAACTATGGCTACACCTTC,CASSRARNYGYTF
TRBV7-2,many,TRBJ1-2,-,TGTGCCAGCAGCTCGACCAGGACAGTGAGAAACTATGGCTACACCTTC,CASSSTRTVRNYGYTF
TRBV20-1,few,TRBJ2-2,-,TGCAGTGCTAGAGATCCAGGGCGGACCGGGGAGCTGTTTTTT,CSARDPGRTGELFF
TRBV7-8,-,TRBJ1-2,TRBD1,TGTGCCAGCAGCTTAGGCAGGGGGGAGGATGGCTACACCTTC,CASSLGRGEDGYTF
TRBV6-5,-,TRBJ2-6,TRBD1,TGTGCCAGCAGCCGTGGGGACAGGCGAGCCAACGTCCTGACTTTC,CASSRGDRRANVLTF
TRBV6-6,-,TRBJ1-5,-,TGTGCCAGCAGTTCCGGTCGGGGGCGAGAAAGCAATCAGCCCCAGCATTTT,CASSSGRGRESNQPQHF
TRBV20-1,few,TRBJ1-2,TRBD1,TGCAGTGCTCGGACAGGAATCTATGGCTACACCTTC,CSARTGIYGYTF
TRBV7-9,few,TRBJ2-1,-,TGTGCCAGCAACTTCATTGACAATGCCCTCAATGAGCAGTTCTTC,CASNFIDNALNEQFF
TRBV12-3/TRBV12-4,-,TRBJ1-5,-,TGTGCCAGCAGCCTCAGGGAGGTCAATCAGCCCCAGCATTTT,CASSLREVNQPQHF
TRBV7-9,-,TRBJ1-1,-,TGTGGGGGGGAGGACACTGAAGCTTTCTTT,CGGEDTEAFF